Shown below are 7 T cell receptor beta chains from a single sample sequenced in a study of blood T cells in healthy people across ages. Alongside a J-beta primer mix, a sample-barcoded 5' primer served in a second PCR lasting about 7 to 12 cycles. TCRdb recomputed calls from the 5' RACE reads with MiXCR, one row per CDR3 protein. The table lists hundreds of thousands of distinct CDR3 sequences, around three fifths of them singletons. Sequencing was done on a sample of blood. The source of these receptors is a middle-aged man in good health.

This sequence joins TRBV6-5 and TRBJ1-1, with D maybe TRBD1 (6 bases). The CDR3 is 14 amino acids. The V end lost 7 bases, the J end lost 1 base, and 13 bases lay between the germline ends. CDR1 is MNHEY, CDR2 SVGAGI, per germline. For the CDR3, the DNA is TGTGCCAGCACAAACAGGGTGGGGAACACTGAAGCTTTCTTT. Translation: CASTNRVGNTEAFF.

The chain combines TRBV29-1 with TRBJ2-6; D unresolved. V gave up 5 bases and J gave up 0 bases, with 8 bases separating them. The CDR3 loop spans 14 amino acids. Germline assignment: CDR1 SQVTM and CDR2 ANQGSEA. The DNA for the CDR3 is TGCAGCGTTCAAGGGCACTCTGGGGCCAACGTCCTGACTTTC. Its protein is CSVQGHSGANVLTF.

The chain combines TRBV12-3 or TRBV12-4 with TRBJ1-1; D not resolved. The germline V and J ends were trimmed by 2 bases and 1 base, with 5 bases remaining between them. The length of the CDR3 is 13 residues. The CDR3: CASSLQENTEAFF. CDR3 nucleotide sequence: TGTGCCAGCAGTTTACAGGAGAACACTGAAGCTTTCTTT.

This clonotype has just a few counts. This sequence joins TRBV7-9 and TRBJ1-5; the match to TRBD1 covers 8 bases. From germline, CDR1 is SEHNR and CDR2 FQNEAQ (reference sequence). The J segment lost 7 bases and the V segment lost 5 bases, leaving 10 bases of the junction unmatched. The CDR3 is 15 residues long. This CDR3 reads CASSLGDRGDQPQHF. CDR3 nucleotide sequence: TGTGCCAGCAGCCTCGGAGACAGGGGCGACCAGCCCCAGCATTTT.

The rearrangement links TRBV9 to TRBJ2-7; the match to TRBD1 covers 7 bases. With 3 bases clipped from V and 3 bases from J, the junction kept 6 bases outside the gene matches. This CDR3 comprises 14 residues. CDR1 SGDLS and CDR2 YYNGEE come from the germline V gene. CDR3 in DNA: TGTGCCAGCAGCGAGGGGGACAGCCTCTACGAGCAGTACTTC. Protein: CASSEGDSLYEQYF.

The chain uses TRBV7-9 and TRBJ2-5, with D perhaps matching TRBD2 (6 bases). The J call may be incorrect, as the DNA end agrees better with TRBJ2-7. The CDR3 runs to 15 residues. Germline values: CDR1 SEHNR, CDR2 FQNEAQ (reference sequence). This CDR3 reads CASSFWEAGTYEQYF. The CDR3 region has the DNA TGTGCCAGCAGCTTCTGGGAGGCGGGAACCTACGAGCAGTACTTC.

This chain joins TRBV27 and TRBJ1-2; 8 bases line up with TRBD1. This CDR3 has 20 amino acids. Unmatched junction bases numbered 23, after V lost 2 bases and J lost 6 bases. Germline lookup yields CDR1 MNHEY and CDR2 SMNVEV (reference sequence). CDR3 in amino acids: CASSLITKEQGDVKRDGYTF. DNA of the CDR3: TGTGCCAGCAGTTTAATAACTAAAGAACAGGGGGATGTTAAGCGGGATGGCTACACCTTC.